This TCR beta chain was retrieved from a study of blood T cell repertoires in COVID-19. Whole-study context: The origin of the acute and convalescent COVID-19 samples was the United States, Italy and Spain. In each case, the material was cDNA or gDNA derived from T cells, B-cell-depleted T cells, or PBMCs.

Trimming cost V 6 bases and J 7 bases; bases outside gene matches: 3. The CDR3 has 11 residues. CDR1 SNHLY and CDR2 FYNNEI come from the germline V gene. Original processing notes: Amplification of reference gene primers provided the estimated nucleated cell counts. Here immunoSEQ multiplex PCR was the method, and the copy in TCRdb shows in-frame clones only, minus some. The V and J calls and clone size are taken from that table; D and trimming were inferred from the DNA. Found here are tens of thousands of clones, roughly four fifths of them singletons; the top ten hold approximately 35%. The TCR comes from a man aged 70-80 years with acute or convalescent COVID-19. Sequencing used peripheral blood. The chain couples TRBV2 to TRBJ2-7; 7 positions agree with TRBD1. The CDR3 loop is CASRDRVEQYF. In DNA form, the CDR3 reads TGTGCCAGCAGAGACAGGGTTGAGCAGTACTTC.